Ten or more counts support the clone carrying this T cell receptor beta chain. The antigen is unknown. Assembly of TCR beta libraries relied on iRepertoire HTBI primers together with Arm-PCR of CDR3 regions. TCRdb passed the multiplex PCR reads through MiXCR, listing each CDR3 protein once. The table has 560,000 or so distinct CDR3 sequences, 15% to 20% seen once. This sample is drawn from a study of regulatory T cells in long-lasting Graves disease. Specified time point: newly diagnosed GD, antithyroid drugs for less than 3 months. After RNA was extracted from PBMCs, the TCR library was made from it. The germline V and J ends were trimmed by 4 bases and 4 bases, with 13 bases remaining between them. CDR3 length equals 14 residues. The germline CDR1 and CDR2 sequences are SNHLY and FYNNEI. Whole-study results and caveats: Persistent Graves' patients showed less TCR diversity than newly diagnosed ones.

These same data were also listed under a study on T cells in Graves' hyperthyroidism and ophthalmopathy.

Sequenced material: peripheral blood mononuclear cells (PBMCs), taken at new diagnosis, from a patient treated with antithyroid drugs. The chain uses TRBV2 and TRBJ1-1; D uncertain. The receptor was isolated from a man aged 18 to 35 with Graves disease. CDR3 sequence (DNA): TGTGCCAGCAGTGTGACCGAAGAGGTCACTGAAGCTTTCTTT. Its translation: CASSVTEEVTEAFF.